Included here is one TCR beta chain sequence, with context. Its specificity is not known. This entry comes from a study of T cell responses to AZD1222 COVID-19 vaccine. Overall study findings and caveats: Spike-specific TCR breadth rose after two AZD1222 doses, and depth rose as well. Of spike-specific TCRs, nearly half reportedly target regions left unmutated in variants. Donor demographics were predominantly white British with a female majority; clonal diversity may be underestimated.

CDR3 size: 17 residues. Trimming took off 1 base at V and 4 bases at J, with 17 bases between the two ends. Looked up from germline, CDR1 is SEHNR and CDR2 is FQNEAQ (reference sequence). The method was immunoSEQ multiplex PCR; TCRdb's version includes in-frame clones alone and lacks a portion of them. This table holds some 140,000 clones, over 85% found once. The sample consisted of peripheral blood, taken on day 0 of AZD1222 vaccination. The receptor was isolated from an adult in good health. The rearrangement links TRBV7-9 to TRBJ2-1; D tentatively fits TRBD1 or TRBD2 (5 bases each). CDR3 sequence: CASSLEGPGSAYNEQFF. CDR3 DNA sequence: TGTGCCAGCAGCTTAGAGGGGCCGGGGTCAGCGTACAATGAGCAGTTCTTC. The variable domain in full, completed from reference TRBV7-9 and TRBJ2-1, reads DTGVSQNPRHKITKRGQNVTFRCDPISEHNRLYWYRQTLGQGPEFLTYFQNEAQLEKSRLLSDRFSAERPKGSFSTLEIQRTEQGDSAMYLCASSLEGPGSAYNEQFFGPGTRLTVL.